This T cell receptor (beta chain) was profiled in a study of blood T cells in healthy people across ages. Study-wide points: Estimates drawn from one million T cells were deemed to understate diversity. Bulk PBMC profiling left naive and antigen-experienced comparisons inconclusive. In the absence of known donor CMV status, changes in expanded clonotypes were possibly confounded.

The germline V gene has CDR1 SGHVS and CDR2 FNYEAQ. This CDR3 is 13 amino acids long. The V gene lost 5 bases and the J gene lost 7 bases, with 14 bases spanning the gap. Then a second PCR, running about 6 to 12 cycles, was carried out with a sample-barcoded 5' primer and a J-beta primer mix. TCRdb re-called the 5' RACE reads with MiXCR, one entry per CDR3 protein. This sample has about 650,000 distinct CDR3 sequences, with approximately 30% found just once. The sample holds many counts of this clonotype. No antigen is known for it. The V gene is TRBV7-6, the J gene TRBJ2-5, with a possible D match to TRBD1 (5 bases). This clonotype was sampled from a woman older than 75 in good health. The material sequenced was blood. Here the CDR3 reads CASSPGLRGTQYF. The CDR3 DNA sequence: TGTGCCAGCAGCCCAGGATTAAGGGGGACCCAGTACTTC.